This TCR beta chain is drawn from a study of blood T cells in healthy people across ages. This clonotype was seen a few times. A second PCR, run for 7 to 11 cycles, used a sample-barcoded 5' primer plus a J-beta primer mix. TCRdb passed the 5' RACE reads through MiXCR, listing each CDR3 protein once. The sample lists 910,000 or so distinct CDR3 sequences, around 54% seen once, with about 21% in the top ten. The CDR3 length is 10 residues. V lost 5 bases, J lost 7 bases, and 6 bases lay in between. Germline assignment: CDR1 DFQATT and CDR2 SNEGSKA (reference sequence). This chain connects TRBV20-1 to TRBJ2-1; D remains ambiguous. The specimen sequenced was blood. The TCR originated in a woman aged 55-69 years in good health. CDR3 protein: CSAPQNEQFF. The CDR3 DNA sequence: TGCAGTGCTCCCCAGAATGAGCAGTTCTTC.